This TCR beta chain was documented in a study of cytomegalovirus exposure and HLA in healthy donors. The protocol was immunoSEQ multiplex PCR, while the TCRdb copy is restricted to in-frame clones and leaves out a portion. The sample consists of roughly 100,000 clones, 86% of them appearing once. The V gene's germline CDR1 is LNHNV and CDR2 YYDKDF (reference sequence). This CDR3 is built from 14 residues. The ends were cut back, 1 base at V and 3 bases at J, with 6 bases in the middle. The chain couples TRBV15 to TRBJ1-4; no definite D call. This clonotype was obtained from a woman aged 18 to 35 in good health and CMV-seropositive. The sequenced material came from PBMCs. CDR3 in DNA: TGTGCCACCAGCAGAGTGGAGGCTAATGAAAAACTGTTTTTT. Its translation: CATSRVEANEKLFF.